The clone carrying this TCR beta chain was seen more than once but under ten times. Its antigen is unidentified. This record comes from a study of naive and memory T cell subsets. Study results and limitations: Especially in CD8 cells, naive repertoires contained a few larger clonotypes, possibly CD45RA-re-expressing memory cells. The power law exponent of TCR abundance differed between naive and memory cells.

Two oligonucleotides, mixed equimolar, formed the beta constant-region primer covering TRBC1 and TRBC2. Four rounds of PCR amplified the ligated cDNA using nested alpha and beta constant-region primers plus SP2. TCRdb re-called the UMI-ligation and nested PCR reads with MiXCR, one entry per CDR3 protein. This table has roughly 99,000 distinct CDR3 sequences, about 11% appearing once. Separate alpha and beta amplification began at the second PCR step. CD4+ T cell IFNgamma after overnight CMV lysate exposure gave donor CMV status. Cells stained for CD3, CD4, CD8, CD45RA, CD27 and viability were sorted into four CD45RA/CD27 subsets. Source material: naive CD4+ T cells from blood. The receptor was derived from a human donor in good health.

In DNA, the CDR3 is TGCAGTGCTAGAGGAACAGGGTATGGCTCACCCCTCCACTTT. Translation: CSARGTGYGSPLHF. The chain carries TRBV20-1 and TRBJ1-6, with D perhaps matching TRBD1 (6 bases). The CDR3 covers 14 residues. Between the trimmed V and J ends, which lost 1 base and 10 bases, there was a span of 14 bases. The germline gives CDR1 DFQATT, CDR2 SNEGSKA (reference sequence).